Each of the 25 T cell receptor beta chains below was sequenced from the same sample in a study of T cell changes during pregnancy in multiple sclerosis. Clones were sequenced by immunoSEQ multiplex PCR, and TCRdb holds only the in-frame ones, with some missing. Of roughly 22,000 clones detected, just over 90% appear once; the ten largest clones hold 0.5% to 0.7%. Sample: CD4+ T cells from peripheral blood mononuclear cells, taken after pregnancy. The receptors here all came from a female donor in good health, enrolled as a control in a pregnancy study.

CDR3 amino acids: CASSPRRLAGYEQYF. For the CDR3, the DNA is TGTGCCAGCAGTCCTAGGCGTCTAGCGGGGTACGAGCAGTACTTC. V and J are TRBV11-2 and TRBJ2-7; 9 nucleotides match TRBD2. The CDR3 sequence is 15 residues long. Germline-derived CDR1 and CDR2 are SGHAT and FQNNGV. J lost 4 bases, V lost 6 bases, and 10 bases had no gene match.

The rearrangement links TRBV25-1 to TRBJ1-5; D is undetermined. V was clipped by 6 bases and J by 4 bases, with 13 bases between them. The CDR3 is 14 residues long. Looked up from germline, CDR1 is MGHDK and CDR2 is SYGVNS. The CDR3 DNA sequence: TGTGCCAGCAGCCGGAACAGTCGTAATCAGCCCCAGCATTTT. Translating gives CASSRNSRNQPQHF.

This clone occurred a few times. CDR3 sequence (DNA): TGCGCCAGCAGCTTGGAACTGCATATCTACGAGCAGTACTTC. It yields the protein CASSLELHIYEQYF. The chain employs TRBV5-1 and TRBJ2-7; the D is unclear. CDR3 length equals 14 residues. Germline V gene sequence: CDR1 SGHRS, CDR2 YFSETQ. V was pared by 0 bases and J by 3 bases, with 10 bases between.

This chain uses TRBV4-2 with TRBJ2-1; 8 bases align to TRBD2. The J segment lost 9 bases and the V segment lost 2 bases, leaving 12 bases of the junction unmatched. Germline V gene lookup returns CDR1 LGHNA and CDR2 YNFKEQ. There are 16 residues in the CDR3. CDR3 sequence reads: CASSQTGTSRIGEQFF. The CDR3 DNA is TGTGCCAGCAGCCAAACCGGGACTAGTAGGATCGGTGAGCAGTTCTTC.

The gene calls are TRBV5-5 and TRBJ2-7; perhaps TRBD1 as D (5 bases). Trimming left V 0 bases short and J 2 bases short, with 9 bases between. This CDR3 has 14 residues. Germline V lookup: CDR1 SGHKS, CDR2 YYEKEE (reference sequence). This chain's CDR3 is CASSLEGVTYEQYF. Written as DNA, the CDR3 is TGTGCCAGCAGCTTGGAAGGGGTTACCTACGAGCAGTACTTC.

V gene TRBV19 combines with J gene TRBJ1-5; no clear D. The ends were cut back, 8 bases at V and 0 bases at J, with 17 bases in the middle. Germline lookup yields CDR1 LNHDA and CDR2 SQIVND (reference sequence). The CDR3 consists of 16 residues. The DNA of the CDR3 is TGTGCCAGTTCCGAGTATTCGGTCAATAGCAATCAGCCCCAGCATTTT. Residues: CASSEYSVNSNQPQHF.

The CDR3 DNA reads as TGTGCCAGCAGTGCGACAGGGGAAGCCTATGGCTACACCTTC. It codes for CASSATGEAYGYTF. The V gene is TRBV2, the J gene TRBJ1-2, with 8 bases matching TRBD1. Germline V CDR1 and CDR2: SNHLY, FYNNEI. CDR3 size: 14 residues. J gave up 4 bases and V 4 bases, and 5 bases lay outside the gene matches.

The chain uses TRBV6-6 and TRBJ1-3; D not resolved. V was trimmed by 0 bases and J by 0 bases, leaving 6 bases between them. Per germline, CDR1 MNHNY and CDR2 SVGAGI (reference sequence). The CDR3 has 15 amino acids. DNA for the CDR3: TGTGCCAGCAGTTACTCCATTTCCTCTGGAAACACCATATATTTT. Its protein product is CASSYSISSGNTIYF.

With regard to this clone: At one end the junction does not follow the germline gene, possibly because of a read error. The chain couples TRBV7-7 to TRBJ2-1; 7 bases line up with TRBD1. CDR3 size: 15 residues. Germline V CDR1 and CDR2: SSHAT, FNYEAQ (reference sequence). This CDR3 is CASSVGTVRNNEQFF. The DNA for the CDR3 is TGTGCTAGCAGCGTAGGGACAGTAAGGAACAATGAGCAGTTCTTC.

The J gene is TRBJ2-2, the V gene TRBV5-1; tentatively, D is TRBD1 (6 bases). Germline V gene lookup returns CDR1 SGHRS and CDR2 YFSETQ. V lost 0 bases, J lost 4 bases, and 10 bases lay in between. This CDR3 is built from 15 residues. The chain's CDR3 is CASSLAAGVTGELFF. The CDR3 DNA sequence: TGCGCCAGCAGCTTGGCGGCAGGGGTCACCGGGGAGCTGTTTTTT.

V usage is TRBV18 and J usage is TRBJ1-5; unclear D gene. V was pared by 2 bases and J by 3 bases, with 11 bases between. CDR1 KGHSH and CDR2 LQKENI come from the germline V gene. This CDR3 contains 15 residues. The CDR3 is CASSPSPQNNQPQHF. The CDR3 region has the DNA TGTGCCAGCTCACCATCTCCACAAAACAATCAGCCCCAGCATTTT.

The V gene is TRBV10-3, the J gene TRBJ2-5; D possibly corresponds to TRBD1 (6 bases). The germline V gene has CDR1 ENHRY and CDR2 SYGVKD. The CDR3 has 14 amino acids. V was cut by 1 base and J by 5 bases, with 11 bases left in between. The CDR3 loop is CAISEYRTAETQYF. The CDR3 DNA sequence: TGTGCCATCAGTGAGTACCGGACAGCCGAGACCCAGTACTTC.

The rearrangement joins TRBV9 to TRBJ1-1; TRBD1 might be the D (5 bases). Trimming cost V 0 bases and J 4 bases, with 22 bases left between them. CDR3 length: 18 residues. Germline CDR1 and CDR2: SGDLS and YYNGEE. The CDR3 loop is CASSVAGVGGGGGTEAFF. CDR3 DNA sequence: TGTGCCAGCAGCGTAGCTGGGGTGGGTGGGGGGGGTGGCACTGAAGCTTTCTTT.

The gene calls are TRBV28 and TRBJ1-1, with a tentative D call TRBD1 (5 bases). V dropped 3 bases and J dropped 6 bases, with 23 bases sitting between them. The CDR3 contains 17 residues. CDR1 MDHEN and CDR2 SYDVKM come from the germline V gene. The CDR3 region has the DNA TGTGCCAGCAGTTTGACTCCCTGGGAGGGGTTGGTTGCTGAAGCTTTCTTT. Translation gives CASSLTPWEGLVAEAFF.

V and J are TRBV7-9 and TRBJ1-4; the D is unclear. Germline CDR1 reads SEHNR; CDR2 reads FQNEAQ (reference sequence). V was trimmed by 2 bases and J by 8 bases, leaving 18 bases between them. This CDR3 region has 16 residues. CDR3 sequence (DNA): TGTGCCAGCAGCTTAAAAGGAGGAAGCGGAGGGGAAAAACTGTTTTTT. Protein sequence: CASSLKGGSGGEKLFF.

The gene calls are TRBV5-1 and TRBJ2-7, with TRBD1 matching over 9 bases. The ends lost 1 base at V and 6 bases at J; junction bases unmatched: 11. The germline V gene encodes CDR1 SGHRS and CDR2 YFSETQ. CDR3 length: 16 residues. The CDR3 DNA reads as TGCGCCAGCAGCTTGTCCACGGGACAGGGAACGGTCGAGCAGTACTTC. This encodes CASSLSTGQGTVEQYF. The full variable domain, with the rest looked up from reference TRBV5-1 and TRBJ2-7, is KAGVTQTPRYLIKTRGQQVTLSCSPISGHRSVSWYQQTPGQGLQFLFEYFSETQRNKGNFPGRFSGRQFSNSRSEMNVSTLELGDSALYLCASSLSTGQGTVEQYFGPGTRLTVT.

The rearrangement joins TRBV29-1 to TRBJ1-3; D uncertain. The CDR3 has 14 residues. The germline V gene encodes CDR1 SQVTM and CDR2 ANQGSEA. The ends were cut back, 7 bases at V and 4 bases at J, with 17 bases in the middle. CDR3 region: CSARLGGLGNTIYF. In DNA form, the CDR3 reads TGCAGCGCCCGCTTAGGAGGCCTCGGAAACACCATATATTTT.

The chain carries TRBV4-1 and TRBJ2-7; TRBD1 matches 7 bases. Germline V gives CDR1 MGHRA, CDR2 YSYEKL. Trimming cost V 3 bases and J 2 bases; bases outside gene matches: 10. The CDR3 consists of 16 residues. The CDR3: CASSQQTGDLTYEQYF. DNA of the CDR3: TGCGCCAGCAGCCAGCAAACAGGGGACCTGACCTACGAGCAGTACTTC.

The chain recombines TRBV18 with TRBJ2-1; TRBD1 might be the D (5 bases). Looked up from germline, CDR1 is KGHSH and CDR2 is LQKENI. The V gene lost 5 bases and the J gene lost 6 bases, with 17 bases spanning the gap. This CDR3 region has 15 residues. The DNA for the CDR3 is TGTGCCAGCTCAGAAGGGGATCGGCCCTCCAATGAGCAGTTCTTC. Residues: CASSEGDRPSNEQFF.

CDR3 in DNA: TGTGCCAGAAGCCAGCGGATAGCCAAAAACATTCAGTACTTC. Translating gives CARSQRIAKNIQYF. The chain links TRBV7-5 to TRBJ2-4; TRBD2 was called by the table and not checked on the DNA. TRBV7-5 is a recognized pseudogene. The length of the CDR3 is 14 residues.

The chain uses TRBV7-2 and TRBJ2-1; TRBD2 agrees at 8 bases. This CDR3 spans 15 amino acids. The trim removed 4 bases at V and 5 bases at J, leaving 7 bases unmatched. Germline CDR1 is SGHTA and CDR2 is FQGNSA. The CDR3 region is CASSSLGRGDNEQFF. The CDR3 bases are TGTGCCAGCAGCTCCTTGGGGCGGGGGGACAATGAGCAGTTCTTC.

This chain connects TRBV19 to TRBJ2-2; the match to TRBD1 covers 12 bases. The CDR3 is 19 residues long. V dropped 0 bases and J dropped 6; count of bases not matched to a gene: 11. CDR1 LNHDA and CDR2 SQIVND come from the germline V gene (reference sequence). CDR3 in DNA: TGTGCCAGTAGTATAGATCTGGGACAGGGGGCGCTGGGATCCGGGGAGCTGTTTTTT. Protein: CASSIDLGQGALGSGELFF.

This clone was seen a few times. This chain links TRBV5-6 with TRBJ2-2, with 8 bases lining up with TRBD2. The germline V gene encodes CDR1 SGHDT and CDR2 YYEEEE. Losses at the gene ends were 2 bases for V and 4 bases for J; bases not matched to a gene: 1. This CDR3 has 14 amino acids. CDR3 nucleotides: TGTGCCAGCAGCTTTGGACTAGCCACCGGGGAGCTGTTTTTT. Amino acids: CASSFGLATGELFF.

The chain recombines TRBV19 with TRBJ1-6; a weak D match, TRBD1 (6 bases). Germline V gene lookup returns CDR1 LNHDA and CDR2 SQIVND (reference sequence). The CDR3 has 15 residues. V was shortened by 2 bases and J by 1 base, with 6 bases between the two germline ends. The CDR3 DNA sequence: TGTGCCAGTAGTATACAGGGGTCCTATAATTCACCCCTCCACTTT. This codes for CASSIQGSYNSPLHF.

The J gene is TRBJ1-6, the V gene TRBV5-1, with D unresolved. The V and J ends lost 7 bases and 8 bases respectively, with 22 bases between them. CDR1 is SGHRS, CDR2 YFSETQ, per germline. The CDR3 is 16 amino acids. For the CDR3, the DNA is TGCGCCAGCTCCGTTTTCGTGGCAGCGGCAGATTCACCCCTCCACTTT. Encoded protein: CASSVFVAAADSPLHF.